The next 26 T cell receptor beta chains were all read from a single sample in a study of T cells in localized non-small cell lung cancer (dated by TCRdb to between 2020 and 2021). The method behind the library was the immunoSEQ multiplex PCR assay. In its TCRdb copy, this immuneACCESS table keeps in-frame sequences only and misses some clones. Where compared with another copy, unresolved V genes explain less than half of these, and the others have no known cause. This sample is represented by fewer than 40,000 clones; around four fifths of them were singletons. About 40% of the sample belongs to the ten largest clones. Material: peripheral blood, obtained before any cancer treatment. The receptors stem from a male donor at least 60 years old with stage II squamous cell lung carcinoma.

The chain recombines TRBV4-1 with TRBJ1-2, with D perhaps matching TRBD1 (6 bases). The CDR3 spans 18 residues. Germline-derived CDR1 and CDR2 are MGHRA and YSYEKL. Deletions cut 0 bases from V and 6 bases from J, with 23 bases between. CDR3 in DNA: TGCGCCAGCAGCCAAGAGGGGCTGACAGGCACTCCTCTAGATGGCTACACCTTC. This encodes CASSQEGLTGTPLDGYTF.

Comment on this clone: This specimen includes other DNA sequences encoding the same CDR3. V usage is TRBV10-3 and J usage is TRBJ2-7, with 8 bases identical to TRBD1. Germline V CDR1 and CDR2: ENHRY, SYGVKD. The CDR3 sequence is 15 residues long. The trim removed 6 bases at V and 0 bases at J, leaving 7 bases unmatched. CDR3 protein: CAISKAGTGSYEQYF. The DNA for the CDR3 is TGTGCCATCAGCAAAGCCGGGACAGGCTCCTACGAGCAGTACTTC.

V usage is TRBV29-1 and J usage is TRBJ2-5; D is tentatively TRBD1 or TRBD2 (6 bases each). The CDR3 loop spans 12 amino acids. In germline, CDR1 is SQVTM, CDR2 ANQGSEA. V lost 4 bases and J lost 5, with 11 bases in between. The CDR3 DNA reads TGCAGCGTTGTGGGGGCGGGGGAGACCCAGTACTTC. Translated: CSVVGAGETQYF. The full variable domain, its missing parts supplied by reference TRBV29-1 and TRBJ2-5, is SAVISQKPSRDICQRGTSLTIQCQVDSQVTMMFWYRQQPGQSLTLIATANQGSEATYESGFVIDKFPISRPNLTFSTLTVSNMSPEDSSIYLCSVVGAGETQYFGPGTRLLVL.

The genes are TRBV5-1 and TRBJ2-7; TRBD2 aligns across 13 bases. This CDR3 is 16 amino acids long. V shed 0 bases, J shed 5 bases, and the junction held 5 bases outside the gene matches. Looked up from germline, CDR1 is SGHRS and CDR2 is YFSETQ. The CDR3 loop reads CASSLGTSGRGHEQYF. The CDR3 nucleotides are TGCGCCAGCAGCTTGGGGACTAGCGGGAGAGGACACGAGCAGTACTTC.

The chain carries TRBV5-4 and TRBJ2-7, with TRBD2 identical over 11 bases. This CDR3 spans 15 amino acids. The V gene end was trimmed by 4 bases and the J gene end by 0 bases; junction bases not matched to a gene: 3. CDR1 is SGHNT, CDR2 YYREEE, per germline (reference sequence). The CDR3 loop is CASSVAGGSSYEQYF. The CDR3 DNA sequence: TGTGCCAGCAGCGTAGCGGGAGGGAGCTCCTACGAGCAGTACTTC.

The chain links TRBV2 to TRBJ1-5, with no clear D. Germline CDR1 is SNHLY and CDR2 is FYNNEI. The CDR3 totals 13 residues. Trimming removed 6 bases from V and 5 bases from J, with 11 bases in between. CDR3 sequence: CASSRDIYQPQHF. CDR3 nucleotides: TGTGCCAGCAGCCGAGACATCTATCAGCCCCAGCATTTT.

This clone appeared a few times. The rearrangement links TRBV5-6 to TRBJ1-5; 7 bases align to TRBD1. The J segment lost 0 bases and the V segment lost 3 bases, leaving 6 bases of the junction unmatched. This CDR3 is built from 16 residues. In germline, CDR1 is SGHDT, CDR2 YYEEEE. CDR3 in DNA: TGTGCCAGCAGCTCTTGGGGACAGACTAGCAATCAGCCCCAGCATTTT. It yields the protein CASSSWGQTSNQPQHF.

V usage is TRBV2 and J usage is TRBJ1-1, with D maybe TRBD1 (6 bases). This CDR3 is 14 amino acids long. CDR1 SNHLY and CDR2 FYNNEI come from the germline V gene. Trimming left V 8 bases short and J 4 bases short, with 17 bases between. The CDR3 region is CASGQGSPFTEAFF. The CDR3 nucleotides read TGTGCCAGCGGGCAGGGGAGCCCTTTCACTGAAGCTTTCTTT.

This clone has a single count. This chain links TRBV19 with TRBJ2-7, with D perhaps matching TRBD1 (6 bases). V lost 5 bases and J lost 2, with 10 bases in between. The germline CDR1 and CDR2 sequences are LNHDA and SQIVND (reference sequence). CDR3 size: 13 residues. The CDR3 nucleotides read TGTGCCAGTAGTGTGGACAGAGCCTACGAGCAGTACTTC. Protein: CASSVDRAYEQYF.

The chain combines TRBV2 with TRBJ1-1; no definite D call. The CDR3 covers 13 residues. V was clipped by 6 bases and J by 4 bases, with 12 bases between them. Germline V gives CDR1 SNHLY, CDR2 FYNNEI. This CDR3 reads CASRSDRGTEAFF. CDR3 coding DNA: TGTGCCAGCAGATCCGACCGTGGCACTGAAGCTTTCTTT.

This chain connects TRBV7-3 to TRBJ2-4, with 7 bases fitting TRBD1. The germline gives CDR1 SGHTA, CDR2 FQGTGA. Trimming cost V 8 bases and J 8 bases; bases outside gene matches: 9. The CDR3 runs 13 residues. DNA for the CDR3: TGTGCCAGCGGATTCGACAGGGCGGACATTCAGTACTTC. Its translation is CASGFDRADIQYF.

This clone was counted once. The J gene is TRBJ1-6, the V gene TRBV9, with D perhaps matching TRBD1 (5 bases). Germline CDR1 and CDR2: SGDLS and YYNGEE. Trimming took off 6 bases at V and 9 bases at J, with 16 bases between the two ends. The CDR3 consists of 14 residues. The CDR3 sequence is CASTKGTIASPLHF. DNA of the CDR3: TGTGCCAGCACCAAAGGGACGATAGCTTCACCCCTCCACTTT.

CDR3 sequence: CAVGLKAFF. Written as DNA, the CDR3 is TGTGCCGTGGGGCTGAAAGCTTTCTTT. The rearrangement links TRBV27 to TRBJ1-1, with D perhaps TRBD1 (5 bases). Germline values: CDR1 MNHEY, CDR2 SMNVEV (reference sequence). This CDR3 contains 9 residues. Trimming stripped 11 bases from V and 9 bases from J, with 10 bases between.

J is TRBJ2-3 and V is TRBV5-4, with D perhaps assigned TRBD1 or TRBD2 (5 bases each). The germline gives CDR1 SGHNT, CDR2 YYREEE (reference sequence). The CDR3 runs to 14 residues. The ends were cut back, 4 bases at V and 2 bases at J, with 11 bases in the middle. The CDR3 nucleotides are TGTGCCAGCAGCGCCGAGGGGATCACAGATACGCAGTATTTT. As protein: CASSAEGITDTQYF.

The chain carries TRBV29-1 and TRBJ2-7; D gene uncertain. The germline V and J ends were trimmed by 0 bases and 10 bases, with 10 bases remaining between them. The CDR3 contains 11 residues. Germline CDR1 SQVTM, CDR2 ANQGSEA. The CDR3 loop is CSVEDQTDQYF. The CDR3 DNA follows: TGCAGCGTTGAAGATCAGACCGACCAGTACTTC.

The chain is built from TRBV27 and TRBJ2-7; perhaps TRBD2 as D (6 bases). Germline values: CDR1 MNHEY, CDR2 SMNVEV (reference sequence). The V end lost 6 bases, the J end lost 0 bases, and 15 bases lay between the germline ends. This CDR3 contains 15 residues. CDR3 protein: CASRRLGGNSYEQYF. The CDR3 DNA reads as TGTGCCAGCAGAAGGCTGGGCGGGAACTCCTACGAGCAGTACTTC.

This rearrangement joins TRBV19 to TRBJ1-1; D remains ambiguous. The CDR3 spans 15 residues. The V gene's germline CDR1 is LNHDA and CDR2 SQIVND (reference sequence). V was trimmed by 3 bases and J by 1 base, leaving 12 bases between them. This CDR3 reads CASSISDRGNTEAFF. DNA for the CDR3: TGTGCCAGTAGTATCTCGGACCGCGGGAACACTGAAGCTTTCTTT.

The genes are TRBV6-1 and TRBJ1-6; D is unresolved. Germline values: CDR1 MNHNS, CDR2 SASEGT. V was trimmed by 6 bases and J by 13 bases, leaving 10 bases between them. The CDR3 totals 11 residues. Written as DNA, the CDR3 is TGTGCCAGCAGGGCAGGTGGGCCCCTCCACTTT. It is translated as CASRAGGPLHF.

The chain carries TRBV10-3 and TRBJ2-3, with TRBD2 matching over 7 bases. CDR1 and CDR2 (germline): ENHRY, SYGVKD. The CDR3 has 15 residues. Germline trimming cut 11 bases from V and 0 bases from J; bases unmatched to any gene: 11. CDR3 sequence reads: CAGASGETSTDTQYF. The DNA of the CDR3 is TGTGCCGGGGCTAGCGGAGAGACTAGCACAGATACGCAGTATTTT.

This clone has more than one count but fewer than ten. The chain has TRBV11-3 and TRBJ2-7; D uncertain. The ends were cut back, 3 bases at V and 6 bases at J, with 6 bases in the middle. CDR3 length: 11 amino acids. The germline CDR1 and CDR2 sequences are SGHNT and YENEEA. CDR3 sequence: CASSLGFEQYF. DNA for the CDR3: TGTGCCAGCAGCTTGGGGTTCGAGCAGTACTTC.

CDR3 bases: TGTGCCAGCTCAGTTGGGGTAGGAGTGAACACTGAAGCTTTCTTT. Protein product: CASSVGVGVNTEAFF. The chain links TRBV18 to TRBJ1-1; D ambiguous. Trimming removed 5 bases at V and 0 bases at J, with 13 bases between. Germline CDR1 is KGHSH and CDR2 is LQKENI. The length of the CDR3 is 15 residues.

The CDR3 bases are TGTGCCAGCAGGGGACAGGCAAATCAGCCCCAGCATTTT. This translates into CASRGQANQPQHF. The chain combines TRBV2 with TRBJ1-5; 8 bases agree with TRBD1. The V gene end was trimmed by 6 bases and the J gene end by 4 bases; junction bases not matched to a gene: 2. Germline CDR1 SNHLY, CDR2 FYNNEI. CDR3 length: 13 amino acids.

The gene calls are TRBV30 and TRBJ1-2, with a weak D call TRBD1 (5 bases). This CDR3 region has 12 residues. Trimming left V 3 bases short and J 4 bases short, with 9 bases between. Germline values: CDR1 GTSNPN, CDR2 SVGIG (reference sequence). The DNA of the CDR3 is TGTGCCTGGAGCAGGGACGCCTATGGCTACACCTTC. As protein: CAWSRDAYGYTF.

The V call is TRBV5-1, the J call TRBJ2-3; tentative D call: TRBD2 (6 bases). CDR1 and CDR2 from the germline V gene are SGHRS and YFSETQ. Trimming shortened V by 6 bases and J by 1 base, and 12 bases separated the two germline ends. CDR3 size: 14 residues. CDR3 sequence reads: CASIRELGTDTQYF. CDR3 nucleotide sequence: TGCGCCAGCATACGGGAGTTGGGCACAGATACGCAGTATTTT.

This clone turned up a few times. CDR3 nucleotides: TGTGCCAGCAGCTCCAACCGGGACAGGTCTCTTGCTTTCTTT. It specifies CASSSNRDRSLAFF. The chain joins TRBV11-2 to TRBJ1-1, with TRBD1 matching over 8 bases. CDR3 length equals 14 residues. The V gene end was trimmed by 4 bases and the J gene end by 11 bases; junction bases not matched to a gene: 12. Germline V gene sequence: CDR1 SGHAT, CDR2 FQNNGV.

The chain carries TRBV5-1 and TRBJ2-1; 7 nucleotides line up with TRBD1. Germline CDR1 SGHRS, CDR2 YFSETQ. The CDR3 spans 15 residues. Unmatched junction bases numbered 4, after V lost 4 bases and J lost 0 bases. The CDR3 sequence is CASSTRQGSYNEQFF. The CDR3 DNA sequence: TGCGCCAGCAGCACACGACAGGGCTCCTACAATGAGCAGTTCTTC. Filled out from reference TRBV5-1 and TRBJ2-1, the complete variable domain reads KAGVTQTPRYLIKTRGQQVTLSCSPISGHRSVSWYQQTPGQGLQFLFEYFSETQRNKGNFPGRFSGRQFSNSRSEMNVSTLELGDSALYLCASSTRQGSYNEQFFGPGTRLTVL.